The present TCR beta chain was sequenced within a study of early T cells in non-severe SARS-CoV-2 infection. Using its own MiXCR run on the 5' RACE reads, TCRdb lists one record per CDR3 protein. The top ten hold approximately 4% of the sample, which has more than 85,000 distinct CDR3 sequences, around an eighth seen once. The sequences come from whole blood, collected at baseline. This TCR was sampled from an adult who was a healthcare worker with PCR-confirmed SARS-CoV-2 infection or an uninfected control (not recorded which).

CDR3 region: CASSRGQSRDEQYF. CDR3 sequence (DNA): TGCGCCAGCAGCCGAGGACAGTCTAGGGACGAGCAGTACTTC. The gene calls are TRBV5-1 and TRBJ2-7, with D maybe TRBD1 (6 bases). V was pared by 4 bases and J by 5 bases, with 16 bases between. Germline loops: CDR1 SGHRS, CDR2 YFSETQ. The CDR3 length is 14 residues.